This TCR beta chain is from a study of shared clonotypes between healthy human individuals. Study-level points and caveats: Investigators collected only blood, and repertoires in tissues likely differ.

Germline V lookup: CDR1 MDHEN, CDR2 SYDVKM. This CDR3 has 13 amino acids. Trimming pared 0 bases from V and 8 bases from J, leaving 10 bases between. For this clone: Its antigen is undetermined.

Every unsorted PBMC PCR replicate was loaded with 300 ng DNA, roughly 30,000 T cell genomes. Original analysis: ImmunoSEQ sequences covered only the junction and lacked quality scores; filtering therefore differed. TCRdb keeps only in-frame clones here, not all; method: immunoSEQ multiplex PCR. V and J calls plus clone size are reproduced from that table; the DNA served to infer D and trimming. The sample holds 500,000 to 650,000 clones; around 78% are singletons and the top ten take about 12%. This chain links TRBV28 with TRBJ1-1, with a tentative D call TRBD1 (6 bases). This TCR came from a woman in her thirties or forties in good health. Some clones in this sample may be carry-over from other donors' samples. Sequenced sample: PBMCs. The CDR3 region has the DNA TGTGCCAGCAGTTTATGGTCCGGGACAGAAGCTTTCTTT. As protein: CASSLWSGTEAFF. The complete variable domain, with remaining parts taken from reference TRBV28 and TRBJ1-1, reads DVKVTQSSRYLVKRTGEKVFLECVQDMDHENMFWYRQDPGLGLRLIYFSYDVKMKEKGDIPEGYSVSREKKERFSLILESASTNQTSMYLCASSLWSGTEAFFGQGTRLTVV.